These 5 T cell receptor beta chains were all obtained from the same sample, sequenced in a study of T cell clonality in common variable immunodeficiency. Sequenced by immunoSEQ multiplex PCR; TCRdb stores in-frame clones only, minus some. The sample holds 30,000 to 40,000 clones, and no clone turns up only once. Material: peripheral blood mononuclear cells. These TCRs come from a person aged 18 to 70 in good health.

This clone was counted many times. Read coverage stops 3 residues before the CDR3 terminus; the germline J gene supplies the remainder. The chain is built from TRBV19 and TRBJ2-5, with TRBD1 identical over 11 bases. CDR1 is LNHDA, CDR2 SQIVND, per germline (reference sequence). Trimming cost V 6 bases and J 4 bases; bases outside gene matches: 10. The CDR3 runs to 16 residues. CDR3 DNA, as far as it was read: TGTGCCAGTAGGGGGGCGAGGACAGGGGGCGGAGAGACC. It specifies CASRGARTGGGET. The CDR3 in its entirety is CASRGARTGGGETQYF. The full variable domain, completed using reference TRBV19 and TRBJ2-5, is DGGITQSPKYLFRKEGQNVTLSCEQNLNHDAMYWYRQDPGQGLRLIYYSQIVNDFQKGDIAEGYSVSREKKESFPLTVTSAQKNPTAFYLCASRGARTGGGETQYFGPGTRLLVL.

The table lists this clone with many counts. The sequence runs out 3 residues before the end of the CDR3; the remainder is reconstructed from the germline J gene. This chain links TRBV18 with TRBJ1-2; 12 nucleotides line up with TRBD1. The ends lost 4 bases at V and 5 bases at J; junction bases unmatched: 11. This CDR3 spans 17 amino acids. In germline, CDR1 is KGHSH, CDR2 LQKENI. The CDR3 spells CASSLSGTGGALYGYTF. Incomplete CDR3 DNA: TGTGCCAGCTCACTCTCCGGGACAGGGGGCGCGTTGTATGGC.

This clone was observed many times. The CDR3 extends 3 residues past the end of the read, so its final part is completed from the germline J gene. The gene calls are TRBV7-8 and TRBJ2-1; TRBD2 agrees at 8 bases. The CDR3 runs to 17 residues. V was pared by 2 bases and J by 6 bases, with 12 bases of the junction left unmatched. The germline V gene has CDR1 SGHVS and CDR2 FQNEAQ. CDR3 loop: CASSLSGLAGITNEQFF. CDR3 DNA, as far as it was read: TGTGCCAGCAGCTTATCGGGTCTAGCGGGTATTACCAATGAG.

This clone was observed at least ten times. The read falls 3 residues short of the CDR3 end, and the missing part is taken from the germline J gene. This chain links TRBV7-8 with TRBJ2-1; TRBD1 aligns across 9 bases. Trimming at V came to 3 bases and at J to 4 bases, leaving 7 bases not matched to a gene. Germline V CDR1 and CDR2: SGHVS, FQNEAQ. CDR3 size: 16 residues. CDR3 DNA (partial): TGTGCCAGCAGCTTTAGGGACAGGGTTATTTACAATGAG. This translates into CASSFRDRVIYNE. The full CDR3 protein reads CASSFRDRVIYNEQFF.

Many counts were recorded for this clone. The CDR3 end lies 3 residues beyond the end of the read and is filled in from the germline J gene. The V call is TRBV19, the J call TRBJ2-6; D not certain. The V gene lost 3 bases and the J gene lost 1 base, with 7 bases spanning the gap. The CDR3 extends over 15 amino acids. Germline V lookup: CDR1 LNHDA, CDR2 SQIVND (reference sequence). CDR3: CASSIRVSGANVLTF. The part of the CDR3 DNA that was read is TGTGCCAGTAGTATTAGAGTGTCTGGGGCCAACGTC.